One and the same sample provided the 7 T cell receptor beta chains below, sequenced in a study of T-cell reconstitution after alpha-beta-depleted transplantation in children. Unique molecular identifiers were used in preparing the TCRbeta library. In TCRdb, the PCR reads were re-called with MiXCR into one record per CDR3 protein. In the table there are about 260,000 distinct CDR3 sequences, more than 9% of which are singletons. Here the sequenced sample was peripheral blood, taken 180 days after TCRalphabeta/CD19-depleted stem cell transplant. These receptors were collected from a male patient between 2 and 15 years old who had a stem cell transplant for chronic granulomatous disease, so the T cells may come from the graft donor.

This clonotype has a handful of counts. The genes are TRBV5-1 and TRBJ2-1, with D possibly matching TRBD2 (6 bases). The CDR3 loop spans 16 amino acids. Germline-derived CDR1 and CDR2 are SGHRS and YFSETQ. The germline V and J ends were trimmed by 4 bases and 0 bases, with 14 bases remaining between them. Written as DNA, the CDR3 is TGCGCCAGCAGCCTACTAGCCCAGAGCTCCTACAATGAGCAGTTCTTC. Its translation: CASSLLAQSSYNEQFF.

This clonotype was observed many times. The gene calls are TRBV7-9 and TRBJ2-5, with D maybe TRBD2 (5 bases). Trimming stripped 7 bases from V and 9 bases from J, with 12 bases between. This CDR3 comprises 11 residues. The V gene's germline CDR1 is SEHNR and CDR2 FQNEAQ (reference sequence). CDR3 protein: CASNPGGAQYF. The CDR3 nucleotides are TGTGCCAGCAATCCCGGAGGAGCCCAGTACTTC.

On this clonotype: This sequence may be a read error, since a much larger clone differs from it by one base. The rearrangement links TRBV27 to TRBJ2-3; D might be TRBD1 (6 bases). The J call may be in error: the DNA end matches TRBJ1-5 better. This CDR3 has 16 residues. From germline, CDR1 is MNHEY and CDR2 SMNVEV (reference sequence). The CDR3 nucleotides are TGTGCCAGCAGTTTTGGTCGCGGGGGGCCCCAGGATACGCAGCATTTT. This encodes CASSFGRGGPQDTQHF.

This clonotype has ten or more counts. The V and J genes are TRBV7-9 and TRBJ2-3; 10 nucleotides line up with TRBD2. The CDR3 consists of 16 residues. Per the germline V gene, CDR1 is SEHNR and CDR2 is FQNEAQ (reference sequence). Germline trimming cut 3 bases from V and 5 bases from J; bases unmatched to any gene: 8. This CDR3 reads CASSFLERGGRDTQYF. In DNA form, the CDR3 reads TGTGCCAGCAGCTTCTTAGAGCGGGGGGGCCGAGATACGCAGTATTTT.

This clonotype was counted ten times or more. The J gene is TRBJ1-1, the V gene TRBV20-1; possibly TRBD1 for D (6 bases). The V end lost 7 bases, the J end lost 1 base, and 10 bases lay between the germline ends. The CDR3 is 12 residues long. The V gene's germline CDR1 is DFQATT and CDR2 SNEGSKA (reference sequence). The CDR3 is CSGYRENTEAFF. The CDR3 region has the DNA TGCAGTGGTTACAGGGAGAACACTGAAGCTTTCTTT.

There are many counts of this clonotype. J is TRBJ2-5 and V is TRBV9, with D unclear. Trimming shortened V by 2 bases and J by 3 bases, and 8 bases separated the two germline ends. CDR1 SGDLS and CDR2 YYNGEE come from the germline V gene. The CDR3 length is 13 residues. CDR3 residues: CASSVASKETQYF. CDR3 nucleotides: TGTGCCAGCAGCGTTGCTAGTAAAGAGACCCAGTACTTC.

Ten or more counts support this clonotype. V and J are TRBV3-1 and TRBJ2-2; D might be TRBD2 (6 bases). The CDR3 length is 14 residues. In germline, CDR1 is LGHDT, CDR2 YNNKEL (reference sequence). Trimming pared 4 bases from V and 6 bases from J, leaving 12 bases between. Here the CDR3 reads CASSPGLFAGELFF. CDR3 coding DNA: TGTGCCAGCAGCCCGGGACTCTTTGCCGGGGAGCTGTTTTTT.